This paragraph covers one TCR beta chain sequence. The sample belongs to a study of blood T cell repertoires in COVID-19. Study background: Spain, Italy and the United States supplied samples that represented acute and convalescent COVID-19. PBMCs, B-cell-depleted T cells, or T cells provided the cDNA or gDNA that made up the material.

Authors' analysis steps: Amplification of reference gene primers was used by the study to estimate nucleated cell counts. The method was immunoSEQ multiplex PCR; TCRdb's version includes in-frame clones alone and lacks a portion of them. From that table come the V and J calls and clone size; the DNA was used to work out D and trimming. The data show approximately 120,000 clones, with 88% seen just once and about 8% held by the top ten. The sequence derives from a man between 50 and 59 years old with acute or convalescent COVID-19. The sequenced material came from peripheral blood.

The CDR3 protein is CASSQFVSSASNNEQFF. DNA for the CDR3: TGTGCCAGCAGCCAATTTGTTTCGAGCGCTTCAAACAATGAGCAGTTCTTC. The chain recombines TRBV3-1 (or the pseudogene TRBV3-2) with TRBJ2-1; D not resolved. The V end was cut by 2 bases, the J end by 5 bases, with 19 bases between. Germline V CDR1 and CDR2: LGHDT, YNNKEL (reference sequence). This CDR3 is built from 17 residues.